The 13 T cell receptor beta chains below all came from one sample that was sequenced in a study of vaccination effects on CD4 cells after COVID-19. Sequencing was preceded by expansion of antigen-specific CD4+ T cells with viral peptide pools in the ViraFEST assay. Subsequent to a culture period of approximately 11 days, CD4+ T cells were isolated. Vaccinees lacked prior SARS-CoV-2 infection and tested negative for nucleocapsid antibodies. No cognate antigen is known for these TCRs. Measured with immunoSEQ multiplex PCR; TCRdb has only the in-frame clones, and not every one. The sample shows roughly 41,000 clones, about 69% of them seen only once. The source was CD4+ T cells from PBMCs cultured with HCoV-OC43 spike peptides, collected before COVID-19 vaccination. Subset defined: HCoV-OC43 spike overlapping peptide pool stimulation. These receptors were taken from a human donor who received a COVID-19 vaccine.

This chain uses TRBV19 with TRBJ2-3; D is possibly TRBD2 (5 bases). The CDR3 covers 14 residues. Germline values: CDR1 LNHDA, CDR2 SQIVND (reference sequence). V gave up 7 bases and J gave up 2 bases, with 13 bases separating them. CDR3: CASKLDLSTDTQYF. The CDR3, as DNA: TGTGCCAGTAAGCTGGACTTATCCACAGATACGCAGTATTTT.

The V gene is TRBV9, the J gene TRBJ2-7; 12 positions match TRBD2. The length of the CDR3 is 14 residues. Germline V gene lookup returns CDR1 SGDLS and CDR2 YYNGEE. After removal of 3 bases from V and 3 bases from J, the junction contained 1 base not matched to a gene. The CDR3 bases are TGTGCCAGCAGCGCGACTAGCGGGGGCTACGAGCAGTACTTC. Amino acid sequence: CASSATSGGYEQYF.

By sample share, this clone is large. The rearrangement uses TRBV7-9 and TRBJ2-2; D unresolved. Germline CDR1 SEHNR, CDR2 FQNEAQ (reference sequence). There are 14 residues in the CDR3. The ends were cut back, 1 base at V and 2 bases at J, with 5 bases in the middle. CDR3 protein: CASSLGGNTGELFF. The CDR3 coding sequence is TGTGCCAGCAGCTTAGGGGGTAACACCGGGGAGCTGTTTTTT.

V is TRBV12-5 and J is TRBJ1-2; 7 positions match TRBD1. Germline-derived CDR1 and CDR2 are LGHNT and FRNRAP. The junction had 4 bases not matched to a gene; V was cut back by 9 bases and J by 0 bases. The CDR3 totals 13 residues. The CDR3 nucleotides are TGTGCTAGCCTTCAGGGGGCTAACTATGGCTACACCTTC. Translating it yields CASLQGANYGYTF.

J is TRBJ2-1 and V is TRBV19; no clear D. V lost 9 bases and J 8 bases, leaving 11 bases between the germline ends. Germline V gene sequence: CDR1 LNHDA, CDR2 SQIVND (reference sequence). This CDR3 spans 11 amino acids. CDR3 DNA: TGTGCCAGCCATAACAGCGATGAGCAGTTCTTC. Its protein is CASHNSDEQFF.

This clone occurred once. The rearrangement uses TRBV11-2 and TRBJ2-2; no clear D gene. Germline V gene lookup returns CDR1 SGHAT and CDR2 FQNNGV. This CDR3 is built from 15 residues. V was shortened by 1 base and J by 4 bases, with 10 bases between the two germline ends. The CDR3 DNA reads TGTGCCAGCAGCTTAGCCTCTTCGGGCACCGGGGAGCTGTTTTTT. Translating it yields CASSLASSGTGELFF.

The table lists this clone with a few counts. The chain has TRBV29-1 and TRBJ1-2; 9 nucleotides align to TRBD1. Germline CDR1 SQVTM, CDR2 ANQGSEA. The CDR3 consists of 13 residues. For the CDR3, the DNA is TGCGGAACCGGGACAGGGCGCCTCGGGGGCTACACCTTC. Translated, it gives CGTGTGRLGGYTF.

The gene calls are TRBV19 and TRBJ2-3; 8 bases match TRBD1. V trimming: 7 bases; J trimming: 2 bases; junction bases outside the gene matches: 11. The CDR3 is 16 residues long. The V gene's germline CDR1 is LNHDA and CDR2 SQIVND (reference sequence). The CDR3 nucleotides read TGTGCCAGTACCGCAACCACAGGGGGTATCACAGATACGCAGTATTTT. Protein product: CASTATTGGITDTQYF.

The chain links TRBV6-1 to TRBJ1-3, with D hard to call. Germline V gives CDR1 MNHNS, CDR2 SASEGT. The V end was cut by 1 base, the J end by 8 bases, with 12 bases between. The CDR3 length is 14 residues. The CDR3 here is CASSEGERSDTIYF. The CDR3 DNA sequence: TGTGCCAGCAGTGAAGGGGAGAGATCGGACACCATATATTTT.

This rearrangement joins TRBV7-8 to TRBJ2-3; 14 bases match TRBD2. Trimming at V came to 4 bases and at J to 4 bases, leaving 16 bases not matched to a gene. CDR1 SGHVS and CDR2 FQNEAQ come from the germline V gene. The CDR3 sequence is 20 residues long. The DNA for the CDR3 is TGTGCCAGCAGCTGGAAAGGGTTGACTAGCGGGAGGGCCGTCGCAGATACGCAGTATTTT. The encoded protein is CASSWKGLTSGRAVADTQYF.

The sample holds one count of this clone. V gene TRBV20-1 combines with J gene TRBJ1-1, with a possible D match to TRBD1 (5 bases). V lost 2 bases to trimming and J lost 8 bases, with 9 bases between them. The CDR3 is 11 residues long. The germline V gene encodes CDR1 DFQATT and CDR2 SNEGSKA (reference sequence). The CDR3 is CSARQTVEAFF. The CDR3 nucleotides read TGCAGTGCTAGACAGACAGTGGAAGCTTTCTTT.

The chain joins TRBV7-2 to TRBJ2-1, with D perhaps matching TRBD2 (6 bases). Trimming took off 5 bases at V and 8 bases at J, with 16 bases between the two ends. CDR1 and CDR2 from the germline V gene are SGHTA and FQGNSA. The CDR3 sequence is 14 residues long. The CDR3 nucleotides are TGTGCCAGCAGCCCAGTGACTAGGGCCGATGAGCAGTTCTTC. Protein: CASSPVTRADEQFF.

This clone was picked up a small number of times. The chain combines TRBV6-5 with TRBJ1-2; D not certain. CDR3 length equals 15 residues. V dropped 0 bases and J dropped 0 bases, with 8 bases sitting between them. The germline CDR1 and CDR2 sequences are MNHEY and SVGAGI. CDR3 amino acids: CASSYSVVANYGYTF. The CDR3 bases are TGTGCCAGCAGTTACTCCGTGGTAGCTAACTATGGCTACACCTTC.